The rows below give T cell receptor beta chains drawn from one sample of a study of T cell clusters in autoimmune cytopenias. With the multiplex PCR reads reprocessed, TCRdb shows one record per CDR3 protein and no DNA. The sample's table shows 5,500 to 8,000 distinct CDR3 sequences. The sample was also linked to a second study, of T cell repertoires in aging, cancer and after chemotherapy.

Sequencing was done on a sample of peripheral blood. These TCRs come from a human donor in good health. CDR3s include the opening cysteine and the closing phenylalanine or tryptophan. For some rows the clone size is stated as once, few or many, or as a class when expanded; others skip it.

>.|TRBV6-6|TRBJ1-5
CASSTQGNQPQHF
>.|TRBV7-6|TRBJ1-1
CASSLALRGTEAFF
>medium-sized|TRBV12-3/TRBV12-4|TRBJ2-3
CASSLYESTDTQYF
>.|TRBV6-1|TRBJ1-6
CASSEYPRSDYNSPLHF
>medium-sized|TRBV19|TRBJ2-5
CASSMGGTGRETQYF
>medium-sized|TRBV30|TRBJ2-2
CAWSGGLARTGELFF
>.|TRBV6-5|TRBJ2-7
CASSAPGLAVYEQYF
>.|TRBV11-3|TRBJ2-2
CASSRGPTGELFF
>.|TRBV24-1|TRBJ1-4
CATSDLGTAVRGAGEKLFF
>.|TRBV7-6|TRBJ1-5
CASSLDGFLGQPQHF
>.|TRBV6-6|TRBJ2-2
CASSPLSGLTGELFF
>medium-sized|TRBV6-5|TRBJ1-1
CASSYRGIPNTEAFF
>.|TRBV6-2/TRBV6-3|TRBJ2-3
CASSSTGTTLLNTQYF
>medium-sized|TRBV5-4|TRBJ2-6
CASSGRFSGANVLTF
>.|TRBV6-6|TRBJ1-2
CASRPKPGQEGGYTF
>medium-sized|TRBV30|TRBJ1-5
CAWSLRGRGPQHF
>.|TRBV19|TRBJ2-7
CASSIGRRGLAGESYEQYF
>medium-sized|TRBV29-1|TRBJ2-2
CSSGGGRGQAGELFF